The clone carrying this TCR beta chain appeared once. Clones were sequenced by immunoSEQ multiplex PCR, and TCRdb holds only the in-frame ones, with some missing. In the table there are some 110,000 clones, roughly 74% of which are singletons. The sample belongs to a study of blood T cell repertoires in COVID-19. Overall study context: The analysed material was cDNA or gDNA that came from T cells, B-cell-depleted T cells, or PBMCs.

V was shortened by 7 bases and J by 3 bases, with 17 bases between the two germline ends. The CDR3 extends over 15 amino acids. CDR1 and CDR2 (germline): SGDLS, YYNGEE. Patients in Seattle were enrolled during active infection, then followed longitudinally. The receptor was isolated from an older man with COVID-19, enrolled during active disease. The V and J genes are TRBV9 and TRBJ1-5; TRBD1 might be the D (5 bases). The sequenced sample consisted of peripheral blood. The CDR3 DNA is TGTGCCAGCGCGCGGGAAGGAGGGGCCAATCAGCCCCAGCATTTT. This translates into CASAREGGANQPQHF.